The T cell receptor beta chain under discussion was sequenced for a study of blood T cells in healthy people across ages. Study-wide results and limits: Expanded clonotype shifts may have been confounded, as the donors had an unknown CMV status. A roughly linear fall in TCR beta diversity per million T cells was seen with increasing age. Fewer expanded clones and more diversity marked long-lived versus aged donors.

V lost 0 bases and J lost 2, with 12 bases in between. CDR3 length: 16 residues. Per germline, CDR1 SGHNT and CDR2 YYREEE (reference sequence). A second about 7 to 12 cycle PCR used barcoded and J-beta primers. TCRdb redid the calling of the 5' RACE reads with MiXCR, one entry per CDR3 protein. Here the sample spans over a million distinct CDR3 sequences, around 59% being singletons. In the case of this clonotype: Antigen: not known.

The chain combines TRBV5-4 with TRBJ2-1; no clear D gene. Sequences were obtained from blood. This TCR was recovered from a man in his late teens or twenties in good health. CDR3 bases: TGTGCCAGCAGCTTGGTTGGGATTGGGCCCTACAATGAGCAGTTCTTC. The encoded protein is CASSLVGIGPYNEQFF.